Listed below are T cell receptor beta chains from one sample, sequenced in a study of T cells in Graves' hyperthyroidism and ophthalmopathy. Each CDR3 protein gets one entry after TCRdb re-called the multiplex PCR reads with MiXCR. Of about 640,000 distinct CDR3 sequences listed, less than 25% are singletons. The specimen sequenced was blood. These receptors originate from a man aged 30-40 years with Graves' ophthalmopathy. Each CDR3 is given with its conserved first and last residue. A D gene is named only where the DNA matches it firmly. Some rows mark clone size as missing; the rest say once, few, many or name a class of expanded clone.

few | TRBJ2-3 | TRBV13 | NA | CASSQSGIITDTQYF | TGTGCCAGCAGCCAATCAGGCATAATCACAGATACGCAGTATTTT
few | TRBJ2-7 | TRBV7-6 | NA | CASSTGTAAYEQYF | TGTGCCAGCAGCACCGGGACCGCCGCCTACGAGCAGTACTTC
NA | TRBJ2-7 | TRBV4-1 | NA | CASSHPPDGTYEQYF | TGCGCCAGCAGCCATCCCCCGGACGGGACCTACGAGCAGTACTTC
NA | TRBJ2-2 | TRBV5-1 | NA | CASSLRGDNTGELFF | TGCGCCAGCAGCTTGAGGGGCGATAACACCGGGGAGCTGTTTTTT
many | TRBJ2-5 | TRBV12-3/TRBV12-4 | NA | CASSRNREPQETQYF | TGTGCCAGCAGTCGCAACCGGGAGCCCCAAGAGACCCAGTACTTC
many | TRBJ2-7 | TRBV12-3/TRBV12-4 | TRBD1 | CASSPLSGQLYEQYF | TGTGCCAGCAGCCCCTTGTCGGGACAGCTCTACGAGCAGTACTTC
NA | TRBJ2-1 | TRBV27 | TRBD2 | CASSQPGLAGGNEQFF | TGTGCCAGCAGTCAACCGGGACTAGCGGGAGGCAATGAGCAGTTCTTC
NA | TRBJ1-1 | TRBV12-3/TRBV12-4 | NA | CASSFGMRTFF | TGTGCCAGCAGTTTTGGAATGAGGACTTTCTTT
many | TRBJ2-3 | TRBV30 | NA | CAWSKGALTDTQYF | TGTGCCTGGAGTAAAGGGGCCCTCACAGATACGCAGTATTTT
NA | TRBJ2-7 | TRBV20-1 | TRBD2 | CSARGIAGGPHEQYF | TGCAGTGCTAGGGGAATAGCGGGAGGGCCCCACGAGCAGTACTTC
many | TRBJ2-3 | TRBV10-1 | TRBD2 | CASSERTSGASTDTQYF | TGCGCCAGCAGTGAACGGACTAGCGGGGCTAGCACAGATACGCAGTATTTT
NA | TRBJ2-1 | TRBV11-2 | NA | CASSRPRKGVETQFF | TGTGCCAGCAGCCGACCGAGGAAGGGCGTAGAGACCCAGTTCTTC
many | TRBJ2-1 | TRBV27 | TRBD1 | CASSSIGQDGNEQFF | TGTGCCAGCAGTTCCATCGGACAGGATGGCAATGAGCAGTTCTTC
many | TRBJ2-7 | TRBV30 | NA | CAWSMTSSYEQYF | TGTGCCTGGAGTATGACTAGCTCCTACGAGCAGTACTTC
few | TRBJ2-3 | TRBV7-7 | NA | CASSDNGAPGDTQYF | TGTGCTAGCAGTGACAACGGGGCCCCGGGGGATACGCAGTATTTT
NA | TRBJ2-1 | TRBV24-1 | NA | CATSDLTAGANEQFF | TGTGCCACCAGTGATTTAACAGCGGGTGCCAATGAGCAGTTCTTC
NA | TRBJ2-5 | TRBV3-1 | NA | CTSSQGIGGETQYF | TGTACCAGCAGCCAAGGCATAGGGGGAGAGACCCAGTACTTC
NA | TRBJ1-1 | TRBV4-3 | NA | CASSQGQLTEAFF | TGCGCCAGCAGCCAAGGACAGCTGACTGAAGCTTTCTTT
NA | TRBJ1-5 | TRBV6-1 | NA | CASTGGSNQPQHF | TGTGCTAGCACCGGGGGGTCCAATCAGCCCCAGCATTTT
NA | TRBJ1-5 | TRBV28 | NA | CASYDSHNQPQHF | TGTGCCAGCTATGACAGCCACAATCAGCCCCAGCATTTT
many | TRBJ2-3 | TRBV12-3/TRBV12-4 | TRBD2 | CASSLRLAGSTDTQYF | TGTGCCAGCAGTTTAAGACTAGCGGGGAGCACAGATACGCAGTATTTT
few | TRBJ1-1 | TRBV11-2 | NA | CASSLGGAGLTLEAFF | TGTGCCAGCAGCTTGGGGGGGGCGGGACTCACGTTAGAAGCTTTCTTT
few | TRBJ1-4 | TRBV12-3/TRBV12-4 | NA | CASTGRGNEKLFF | TGTGCCAGCACAGGTCGGGGGAATGAAAAACTGTTTTTT
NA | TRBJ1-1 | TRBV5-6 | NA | CASSYGGETEAFF | TGTGCCAGCAGCTATGGGGGGGAAACTGAAGCTTTCTTT
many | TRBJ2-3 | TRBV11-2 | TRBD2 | CASTRRRLAAITDTQYF | TGTGCCAGCACCAGAAGGAGACTAGCGGCGATCACAGATACGCAGTATTTT
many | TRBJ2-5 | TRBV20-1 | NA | CSARDSRANQADDQYF | TGCAGTGCTAGAGATAGTCGGGCAAACCAAGCGGACGACCAGTACTTC
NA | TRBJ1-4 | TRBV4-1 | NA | CASSQGEQALEKLFF | TGCGCCAGCAGCCAAGGGGAGCAAGCCCTTGAAAAACTGTTTTTT